Ten or more counts support the clone carrying this T cell receptor beta chain. What it binds is not known. Specified time point: newly diagnosed GD, antithyroid drugs for less than 3 months. RNA extracted from PBMCs served as the sequencing template. The entry originates in a study of regulatory T cells in long-lasting Graves disease. For the study at large: Graves' cases, newly diagnosed, had used antithyroid drugs under 3 months. Broader study findings: There were preferences for TRBV28, TRBJ1-2 and TRBJ2-5 in persistent disease. Sample size was small, which may have lowered accuracy.

This CDR3 comprises 15 residues. Per the germline V gene, CDR1 is LGHDT and CDR2 is YNNKEL (reference sequence). V lost 0 bases to trimming and J lost 2 bases, with 11 bases between them. HTBI primers from iRepertoire and Arm-PCR of CDR3 regions yielded the TCR beta libraries. From the multiplex PCR reads, TCRdb called clonotypes with MiXCR, one entry per CDR3 protein. The table records about 470,000 distinct CDR3 sequences, 15% of them present only once. The data also belong to a second study, concerning T cells in Graves' hyperthyroidism and ophthalmopathy. That investigation notes: With the HTBI primer set, the TCR CDR3 went through a first round of RT-PCR.

The chain joins TRBV3-1 to TRBJ2-7; D unclear. The clonotype comes from a woman in her 30s with Graves disease. The specimen comprised peripheral blood mononuclear cells (PBMCs), sampled at new diagnosis, from a patient treated with antithyroid drugs. The CDR3 DNA sequence: TGTGCCAGCAGCCAAGATCCCCTCGCAGCCTACGAGCAGTACTTC. Amino acid sequence: CASSQDPLAAYEQYF.